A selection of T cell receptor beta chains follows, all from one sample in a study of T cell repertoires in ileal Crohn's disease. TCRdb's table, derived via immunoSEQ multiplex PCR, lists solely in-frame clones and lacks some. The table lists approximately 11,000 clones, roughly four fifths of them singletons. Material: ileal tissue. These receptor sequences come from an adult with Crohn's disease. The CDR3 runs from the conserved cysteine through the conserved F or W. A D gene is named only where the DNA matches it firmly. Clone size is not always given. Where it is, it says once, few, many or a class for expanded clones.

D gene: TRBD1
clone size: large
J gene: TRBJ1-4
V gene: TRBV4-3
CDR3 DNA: TGCGCCAGCAGACCAGGGACAGGGTTCATTACGGATGAAAAACTGTTTTTT
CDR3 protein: CASRPGTGFITDEKLFF

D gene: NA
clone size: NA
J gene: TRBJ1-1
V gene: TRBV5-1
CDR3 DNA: TGCGCCAGCAGCTTGGCCTCGGGAGGCACTGAAGCTTTCTTT
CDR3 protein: CASSLASGGTEAFF

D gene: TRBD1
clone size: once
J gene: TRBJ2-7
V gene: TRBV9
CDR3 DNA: TGTGCCAGCAGCGTGGGGACAGGGAGCTCCTACGAGCAGTACTTC
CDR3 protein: CASSVGTGSSYEQYF

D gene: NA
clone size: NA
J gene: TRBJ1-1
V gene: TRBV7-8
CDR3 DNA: TGTGCCAGCAGCTTACTCCCTTCGGGGAGGAACACTGAAGCTTTCTTT
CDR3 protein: CASSLLPSGRNTEAFF

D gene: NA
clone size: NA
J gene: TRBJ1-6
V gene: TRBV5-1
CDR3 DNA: TGCGCCAGCAGCTTGGCACAGTCTAATTCACCCCTCCACTTT
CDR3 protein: CASSLAQSNSPLHF

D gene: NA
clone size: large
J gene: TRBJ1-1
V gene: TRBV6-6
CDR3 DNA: TGTGCCAGCAGTTACTCGCCAGGGTTGAACACTGAAGCTTTCTTT
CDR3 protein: CASSYSPGLNTEAFF

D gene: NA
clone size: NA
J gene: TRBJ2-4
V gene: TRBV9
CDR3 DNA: TGTGCCAGCAGCGTCGGGGGAGCCAAAAACATTCAGTACTTC
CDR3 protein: CASSVGGAKNIQYF

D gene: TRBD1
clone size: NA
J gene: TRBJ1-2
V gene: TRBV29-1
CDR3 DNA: TGCAGCAGCCGACAGGGTGATGGCTACACCTTC
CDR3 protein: CSSRQGDGYTF

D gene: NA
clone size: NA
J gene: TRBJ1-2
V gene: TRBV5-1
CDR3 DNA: TGCGCCAGCAGCTGGGGACAAACATTACCTAACTATGGCTACACCTTC
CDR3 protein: CASSWGQTLPNYGYTF

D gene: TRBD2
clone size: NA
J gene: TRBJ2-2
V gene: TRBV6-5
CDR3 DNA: TGTGCCAGCAGTTCCAGGCTAGCGGGGGGCACCGGGGAGCTGTTTTTT
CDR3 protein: CASSSRLAGGTGELFF

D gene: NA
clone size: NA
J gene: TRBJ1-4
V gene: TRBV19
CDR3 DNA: TGTGCCAGTAGTAGACAGGCCTCAACTAATGAAAAACTGTTTTTT
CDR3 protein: CASSRQASTNEKLFF

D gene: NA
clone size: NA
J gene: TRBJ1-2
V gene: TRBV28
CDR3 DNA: TGTGCCAGCAGTTTAACCCCAGGAAACTATGGCTACACCTTC
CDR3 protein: CASSLTPGNYGYTF

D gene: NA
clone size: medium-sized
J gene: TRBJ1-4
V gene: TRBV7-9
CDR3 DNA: TGTGCCAGCAGCTTACCCTGGGAAGGGGCAACTAATGAAAAACTGTTTTTT
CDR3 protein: CASSLPWEGATNEKLFF

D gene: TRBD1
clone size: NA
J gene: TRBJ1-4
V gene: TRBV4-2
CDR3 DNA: TGTGCCAGCAGCCGAAGCCGCGGATCCGTCGGGACAGGGAATGAAAAACTGTTTTTT
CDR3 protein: CASSRSRGSVGTGNEKLFF

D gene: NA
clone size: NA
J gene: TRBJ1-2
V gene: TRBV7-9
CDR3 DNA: TGTGCCAGCAGCGTTTACTCACAGGGTCGGGGCTACACCTTC
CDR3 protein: CASSVYSQGRGYTF

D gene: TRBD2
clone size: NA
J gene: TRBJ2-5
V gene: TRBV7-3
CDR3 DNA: TGTGCCAGCAGCCGGACTAGCCTGGAGACCCAGTACTTC
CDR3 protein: CASSRTSLETQYF

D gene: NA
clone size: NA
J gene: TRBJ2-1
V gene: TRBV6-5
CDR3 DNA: TGTGCCAGCAGAAGAACAGGGCGACAGGAGCAGTTCTTC
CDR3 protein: CASRRTGRQEQFF

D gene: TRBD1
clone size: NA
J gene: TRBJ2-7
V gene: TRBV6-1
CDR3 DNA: TGTGCCAGCAGTGGTTACCGGGACAGCTTTCTCAGGAGCGAGCAGTACTTC
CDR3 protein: CASSGYRDSFLRSEQYF

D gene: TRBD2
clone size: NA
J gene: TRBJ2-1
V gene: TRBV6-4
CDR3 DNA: TGTGCCAGCAGTTTACTAGCGGGGGGGCTGGATGAGCAGTTCTTC
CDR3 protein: CASSLLAGGLDEQFF

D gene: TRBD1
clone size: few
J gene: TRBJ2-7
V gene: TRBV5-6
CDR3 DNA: TGTGCCAGCGGGATTCACGGAACAGGGGCCTACGAGCAGTACTTC
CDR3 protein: CASGIHGTGAYEQYF

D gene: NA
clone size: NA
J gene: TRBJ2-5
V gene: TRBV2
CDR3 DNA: TGTGCCAGCGAGGTGGGGTCGGGGCGGGGGACAATGGAGACCCAGTACTTC
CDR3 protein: CASEVGSGRGTMETQYF

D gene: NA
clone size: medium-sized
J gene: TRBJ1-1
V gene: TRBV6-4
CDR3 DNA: TGTGCCAGCAGTGAACAGGATACCACTGAAGCTTTCTTT
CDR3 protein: CASSEQDTTEAFF

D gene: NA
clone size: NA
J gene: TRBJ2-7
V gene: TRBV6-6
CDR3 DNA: TGTGCCAGCAGTTACCAACGAGGCCCATCCTACGAGCAGTACTTC
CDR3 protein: CASSYQRGPSYEQYF

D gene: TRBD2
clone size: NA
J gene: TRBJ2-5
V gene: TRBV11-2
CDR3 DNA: TGTGCCAGCAGCTTAGTGATAGCGGGGCAAGAGACCCAGTACTTC
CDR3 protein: CASSLVIAGQETQYF

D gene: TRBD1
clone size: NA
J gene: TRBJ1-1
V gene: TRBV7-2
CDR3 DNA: TGTGCCAGCAGCTTAGGGGCCCGGGACAGGGGGCAAAACACTGAAGCTTTCTTT
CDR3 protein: CASSLGARDRGQNTEAFF

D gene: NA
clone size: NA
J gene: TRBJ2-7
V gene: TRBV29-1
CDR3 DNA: TGCAGCGGGGGAAGGGGGACCTACGAGCAGTACTTC
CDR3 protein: CSGGRGTYEQYF

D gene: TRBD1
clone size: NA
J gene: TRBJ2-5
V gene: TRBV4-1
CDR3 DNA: TGCGCCAGCAGCCAGGGACCTAACAGGGGGTCGGTGGAGACCCAGTACTTC
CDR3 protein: CASSQGPNRGSVETQYF

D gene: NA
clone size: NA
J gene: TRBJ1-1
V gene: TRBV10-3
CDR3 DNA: TGTGCCATCAGTCACCCGGGACATTTAAACACTGAAGCTTTCTTT
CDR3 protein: CAISHPGHLNTEAFF

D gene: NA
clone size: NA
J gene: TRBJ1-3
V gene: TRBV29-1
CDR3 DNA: TGCAGCGCACAGGGTTTCTCTGGAAACACCATATATTTT
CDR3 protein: CSAQGFSGNTIYF

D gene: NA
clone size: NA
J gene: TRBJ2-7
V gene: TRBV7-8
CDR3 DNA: TGTGCCAGCAGAAAACGTGAGGGCGAGCAGTACTTC
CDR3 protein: CASRKREGEQYF

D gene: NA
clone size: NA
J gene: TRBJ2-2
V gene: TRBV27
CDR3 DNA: TGTGCCAGCAGTTTACGCGGGGATATCACCGGGGAGCTGTTTTTT
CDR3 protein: CASSLRGDITGELFF

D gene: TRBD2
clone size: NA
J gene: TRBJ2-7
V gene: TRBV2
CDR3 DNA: TGTGCCAGCAGTCCACTTAGCGGGGGGGCATACGAGCAGTACTTC
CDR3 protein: CASSPLSGGAYEQYF

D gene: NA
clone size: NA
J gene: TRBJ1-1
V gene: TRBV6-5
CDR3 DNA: TGTGCCAGCAGTTACGGTACAGTAGAAGCTTTCTTT
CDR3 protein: CASSYGTVEAFF

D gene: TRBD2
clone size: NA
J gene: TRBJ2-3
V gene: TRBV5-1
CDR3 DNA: TGCGCCAGCAGCTCGAGCGGGGGGAACACAGATACGCAGTATTTT
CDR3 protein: CASSSSGGNTDTQYF

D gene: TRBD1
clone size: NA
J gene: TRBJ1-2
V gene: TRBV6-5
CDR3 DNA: TGTGCCAGCCGGGAGGGACAGTACTATGGCTACACCTTC
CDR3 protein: CASREGQYYGYTF

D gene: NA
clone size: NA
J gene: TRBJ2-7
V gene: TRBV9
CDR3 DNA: TGTGCCAGCAGTTGGGGGGGGCGATCCTACGAGCAGTACTTC
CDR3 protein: CASSWGGRSYEQYF

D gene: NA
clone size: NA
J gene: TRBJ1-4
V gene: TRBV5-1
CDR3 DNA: TGCGCCAGCAGCTTGGAGGGGATGGGGGAAAAACTGTTTTTT
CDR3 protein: CASSLEGMGEKLFF

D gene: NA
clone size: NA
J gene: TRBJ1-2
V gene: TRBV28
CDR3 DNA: TGTGCCAGCAGTTCTTACCCCCCAGGCAGCTATGGCTACACCTTC
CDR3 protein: CASSSYPPGSYGYTF

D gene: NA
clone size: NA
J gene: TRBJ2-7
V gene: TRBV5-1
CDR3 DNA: TGCGCCAGCAGCTTCGCAGGGGTAACCTACGAGCAGTACTTC
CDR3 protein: CASSFAGVTYEQYF

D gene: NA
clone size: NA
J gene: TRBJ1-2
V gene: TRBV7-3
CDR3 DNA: TGTGCCAGCAGCCCCGACGGGAACTATGGCTACACCTTC
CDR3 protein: CASSPDGNYGYTF

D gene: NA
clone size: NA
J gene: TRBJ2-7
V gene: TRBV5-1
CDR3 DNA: TGCGCCAGCAGCTTGACTTCAGCTGAGGGCCAGAACGAGCAGTACTTC
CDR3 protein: CASSLTSAEGQNEQYF

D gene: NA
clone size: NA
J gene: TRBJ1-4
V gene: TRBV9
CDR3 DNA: TGTGCTCTCCCGTCGGAGGGTAGAGCAGAAAAACTGTTTTTT
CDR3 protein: CALPSEGRAEKLFF

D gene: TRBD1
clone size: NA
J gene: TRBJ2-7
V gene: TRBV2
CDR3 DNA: TGTGCCAGCAGCGCATCGGGGACAGGGGTTGAGCAGTACTTC
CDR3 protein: CASSASGTGVEQYF

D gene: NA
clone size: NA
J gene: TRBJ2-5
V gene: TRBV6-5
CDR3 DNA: TGTGCCAGCAGTCGCGACAGGCCAGGGGAGACCCAGTACTTC
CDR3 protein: CASSRDRPGETQYF

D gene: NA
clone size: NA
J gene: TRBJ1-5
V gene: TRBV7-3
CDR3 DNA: TGTGCCAGCAGCCCCACCGGACGGGGGACCCAGCATTTT
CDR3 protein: CASSPTGRGTQHF

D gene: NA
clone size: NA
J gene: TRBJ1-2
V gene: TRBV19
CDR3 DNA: TGTGCCAGTAGTATGGAAGGGACTCTTGACTATGGCTACACCTTC
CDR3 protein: CASSMEGTLDYGYTF

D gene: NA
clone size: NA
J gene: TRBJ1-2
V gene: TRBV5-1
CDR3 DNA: TGCGCCAGCAGAGGACAGAACTTAAATGGCTACACCTTC
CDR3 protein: CASRGQNLNGYTF

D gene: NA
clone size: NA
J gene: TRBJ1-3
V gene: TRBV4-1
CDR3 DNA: TGCGCCAGCAGCCCTCTGGACAGTATCCATGCCCTGCCTGGAAACACCATATATTTT
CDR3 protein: CASSPLDSIHALPGNTIYF